This T cell receptor (beta chain) was found in a study of tumor and adjacent non-tumor tissue in lung cancer. In the study overall: There were 11 to 13 adenocarcinoma, a couple of squamous cell carcinoma and 1 small cell lung cancer cases. Aged about 31 to 80 years, patients included nine to eleven men and 5 women with stage I to III disease.

Three rounds of nested PCR, following a modified ARM-PCR protocol, produced the TCRbeta library. TCRdb reprocessed the multiplex PCR reads via MiXCR and lists one record per CDR3 protein. The sample lists 90,000 to 110,000 distinct CDR3 sequences, about 61% seen once, with around 20% in the top ten. No cell sorting was done before RNA was extracted from the tissue. Distant lung tissue was collected more than 3 cm away from the tumor edge. Germline assignment: CDR1 SQVTM and CDR2 ANQGSEA. The length of the CDR3 is 18 residues. V was pared by 1 base and J by 2 bases, with 17 bases of the junction left unmatched.

V gene TRBV29-1 combines with J gene TRBJ2-7; 7 bases fit TRBD1. The sample consisted of distant non-tumor lung tissue. The sequence was collected from a man in his 60s with non-small cell lung cancer. The CDR3 sequence: CSVEGWVEADRCPYEQYF. The CDR3 region has the DNA TGCAGCGTTGAAGGTTGGGTAGAGGCGGACAGGTGCCCCTACGAGCAGTACTTC.